Included here is one T cell receptor (beta chain) sequence, with context. Its specificity is not known. This was the immunoSEQ version 4 assay in survey mode. Genomic DNA was diluted to 10 ng/uL, up to 1 ug per sample. Assay: immunoSEQ multiplex PCR; the TCRdb copy retains only in-frame clones and omits some. Among about 25,000 clones listed, around two thirds were seen once. This entry belongs to a study of persistence of HIV-infected CD4 T cells. Findings and caveats of the study: TCR analyses could not target the rare provirus-carrying CMV-responding cells.

V lost 2 bases and J lost 8, with 18 bases in between. Germline V gene data show CDR1 as MNHEY and CDR2 as SVGAGI. The CDR3 contains 16 residues. An overlapping HIV-1 Gag peptide pool stimulated these cells at about 1 ug/peptide/mL. Responding CD4+ T cells were sorted by upregulation of both CD40 ligand and CD69. Donors had CD4+ T cell counts above 400 cells/uL and were CMV-seropositive. The sample in question was CD4+ T cells sorted from PBMCs after approximately 19-hour stimulation, obtained from a patient who received antiretroviral therapy. The TCR was taken from an adult man with HIV who was CMV-seropositive. This rearrangement joins TRBV6-5 to TRBJ2-2; D is perhaps TRBD1 (5 bases). The CDR3 here is CASSYKGSSTPGELFF. The CDR3 DNA follows: TGTGCCAGCAGTTACAAGGGGTCCTCCACACCGGGGGAGCTGTTTTTT.